This T cell receptor beta chain appears in the sequencing data of a study of T-cell reconstitution after alpha-beta-depleted transplantation in children. Germline values: CDR1 DFQATT, CDR2 SNEGSKA (reference sequence). The V gene lost 6 bases and the J gene lost 5 bases, with 13 bases spanning the gap. This CDR3 spans 12 amino acids. This clonotype was counted only a few times. Researchers prepared the TCRbeta library using unique molecular identifiers, the study reports. TCRdb analysed the PCR reads with MiXCR anew, one entry per CDR3 protein. The sample lists 640,000 or so distinct CDR3 sequences, approximately 16% occurring once.

Sequencing was performed on PBMCs from the stem cell graft donor, taken from the stem cell graft. The origin of this receptor is a human donor who donated a stem cell graft to a child with acute myeloid leukemia. The V and J genes are TRBV20-1 and TRBJ1-1; D remains unclear. This CDR3 reads CSASTTATEAFF. The DNA for the CDR3 is TGCAGTGCCTCGACCACTGCTACTGAAGCTTTCTTT.